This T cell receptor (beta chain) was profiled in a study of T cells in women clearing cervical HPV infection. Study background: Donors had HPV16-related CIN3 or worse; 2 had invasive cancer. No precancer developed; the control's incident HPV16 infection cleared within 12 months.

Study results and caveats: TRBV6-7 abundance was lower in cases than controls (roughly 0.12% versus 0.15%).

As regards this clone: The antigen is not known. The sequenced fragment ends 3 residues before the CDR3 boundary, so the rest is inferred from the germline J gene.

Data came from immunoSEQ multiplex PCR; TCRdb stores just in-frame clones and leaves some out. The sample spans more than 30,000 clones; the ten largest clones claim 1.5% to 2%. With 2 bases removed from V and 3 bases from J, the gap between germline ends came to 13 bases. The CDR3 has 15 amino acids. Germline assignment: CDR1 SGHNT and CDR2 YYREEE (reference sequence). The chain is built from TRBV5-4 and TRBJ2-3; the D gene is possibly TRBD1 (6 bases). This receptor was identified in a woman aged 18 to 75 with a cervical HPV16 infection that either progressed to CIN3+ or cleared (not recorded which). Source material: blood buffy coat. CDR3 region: CASSLVQGKTDTQYF. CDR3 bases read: TGTGCCAGCAGCTTAGTCCAGGGGAAGACAGATACG.